This T cell receptor (beta chain) is drawn from a study of T cell responses to AZD1222 COVID-19 vaccine. This CDR3 spans 13 amino acids. V was clipped by 0 bases and J by 6 bases, with 6 bases between them. The germline V gene has CDR1 LGHDT and CDR2 YNNKEL (reference sequence). Data came from immunoSEQ multiplex PCR; TCRdb stores just in-frame clones and leaves some out. Among around 140,000 clones listed, approximately 91% were seen once. The source material was peripheral blood, sampled on day 0 of AZD1222 vaccination. The gene calls are TRBV3-1 (or the pseudogene TRBV3-2) and TRBJ1-5; D call uncertain. The receptor comes from an adult in good health. CDR3 bases: TGTGCCAGCAGCCAAGAAGCTCGTCAGCCCCAGCATTTT. Translating gives CASSQEARQPQHF.